This TCR beta chain was identified in a study of shared clonotypes between healthy human individuals. V lost 4 bases and J 3 bases, leaving 18 bases between the germline ends. Germline CDR1 is SGHAT and CDR2 is FQNNGV. CDR3 length: 16 residues. General study results and limits: Naive subsets generally exceeded memory subsets in estimated richness.

Naive CD8 cells comprised CD45RO-negative, CCR7-positively selected cells, excluding terminally differentiated effector memory CD45RA+ cells. TCRdb's copy holds only in-frame clones and misses some; the assay was immunoSEQ multiplex PCR. The sample includes more than 2 million clones, about 95% seen only once; the top ten take about 1.1%. To note about this clone: Its antigen is as yet unknown.

This sequence was found in a man between 18 and 29 years old in good health. The chain joins TRBV11-2 to TRBJ1-1; D is perhaps TRBD1 (5 bases). Sequencing used naive CD8+ T cells sorted from blood. As DNA, the CDR3 is TGTGCCAGCAGCTCCCGAGTGATGGGGCTGGACACTGAAGCTTTCTTT. Protein product: CASSSRVMGLDTEAFF.